This T cell receptor beta chain was recovered during a study of beta chain features in type 1 diabetes. Study-level background: Across every sample, roughly 100 million sorted cells were examined in total.

Germline lookup yields CDR1 SGHNT and CDR2 YENEEA. The CDR3 has 15 amino acids. Trimming removed 1 base from V and 0 bases from J; junction bases left unmatched: 3. Regarding the study as a whole: Researchers report that Type 1 diabetes patients had moderately but significantly shorter TCRB CDR3s across all four CD4+ subsets. VDJ junctions from type 1 diabetes patients carried fewer insertions and larger deletions. The question of HLA type influencing TCRB rearrangement was one that remained unresolved here.

To note about this clone: What it binds is not known.

The whole isolated RNA underwent reverse transcription, so sequencing captured expressed TCRB transcripts. Some clones are missing from TCRdb's copy, which holds only in-frame ones; the method was immunoSEQ multiplex PCR. Here the sample spans 400,000 to 550,000 clones, 10% to 12% being singletons. Sequencing was done on a sample of naive CD4+ T cells from blood. The sequence was obtained from a woman aged 18-35 years in good health. V usage is TRBV11-3 and J usage is TRBJ2-7; 7 bases fit TRBD1. The CDR3 reads CASSLGQGYSYEQYF. CDR3 DNA: TGTGCCAGCAGCTTAGGACAGGGCTACTCCTACGAGCAGTACTTC.